Listed below are T cell receptor beta chains from one sample, sequenced in a study of T cell repertoires in cytomegalovirus infection. TCRdb re-derived calls from the reads in MiXCR, one entry per CDR3 protein. The data contain about 180,000 distinct CDR3 sequences, about 15% of them singletons. Sequencing was carried out using CD8+ T cells from PBMCs. The receptors were gathered from a human donor in good health (CMV status not recorded). Some clones in this sample may be carry-over from other donors' samples. Each CDR3 is given without its conserved first and last residue. Fields, in order: D gene, J gene, V gene, CDR3 length, clone size, CDR3 protein. The D gene is left open where the match is weak. Rows may omit the clone size; those that give it use once, few, many or a size class.

NA TRBJ2-1 TRBV7-9 14 NA ASSPTGAGPYNEQF
NA TRBJ2-2 TRBV29-1 8 NA SVASGELF
NA TRBJ2-1 TRBV7-6 16 few ASSLHFPRDGPYNEQF
NA TRBJ2-1 TRBV20-1 13 NA SARPTGTPLYEQF
NA TRBJ2-7 TRBV7-2 14 many ASSFPGDGGSYEQY
NA TRBJ2-3 TRBV6-2/TRBV6-3 8 NA ASRKDAQY
NA TRBJ1-5 TRBV27 12 NA ASSMIGLNQPQH
TRBD1 TRBJ1-5 TRBV28 19 few ASSFPRLRTGLNVGNQPQH
NA TRBJ1-2 TRBV20-1 14 few SAYPLGRAFNYGYT
TRBD1 TRBJ2-7 TRBV7-9 14 NA ASSSARQGDPYEQY
NA TRBJ2-3 TRBV7-2 12 many ASSLVVGPDTQY
TRBD1 TRBJ1-1 TRBV7-6 15 NA ASSLSMTGGMNTEAF
TRBD1 TRBJ1-1 TRBV6-2/TRBV6-3 10 NA ASWDRVAEAF
NA TRBJ2-1 TRBV9 12 few ASSLTVEYNEQF
NA TRBJ2-1 TRBV4-3 13 NA ASSQGRGVRFEQF
TRBD1 TRBJ2-5 TRBV6-2/TRBV6-3 13 NA ASSDGTGVRETQY
NA TRBJ2-5 TRBV7-9 11 few ASSLAGKETQY
NA TRBJ1-2 TRBV28 12 few ASRTGTGSYGYT
TRBD1 TRBJ2-7 TRBV3-1 15 NA ASSQERLQTGFNEQY
NA TRBJ2-7 TRBV6-1 11 few ASSPPGTYEQY
NA TRBJ2-2 TRBV4-3 14 NA ASSQDATAQGGELF
NA TRBJ2-3 TRBV6-4 12 few ASSFGGETDTQY
NA TRBJ1-1 TRBV11-2 15 many ASTATGTLGLNTEAF
TRBD1 TRBJ1-3 TRBV7-6 13 many ASQQGMGSGNTIY
TRBD1 TRBJ1-1 TRBV6-2/TRBV6-3 13 NA ASSSRQGVNTEAF
NA TRBJ2-7 TRBV2 11 NA AWIPGGSYEQY
TRBD1 TRBJ1-1 TRBV2 11 once ASGDRVDAEAF
TRBD1 TRBJ2-1 TRBV6-1 12 few ASSSRQGYNEQF
NA TRBJ2-7 TRBV12-3/TRBV12-4 11 NA ASSFGGAYEQY
TRBD1 TRBJ2-7 TRBV6-2/TRBV6-3 14 NA ASSYKRDRIDYEQY
NA TRBJ2-7 TRBV4-1 12 few ASSQEAGTYEQY
NA TRBJ1-6 TRBV7-8 12 NA ASSPRAYNSPLH
NA TRBJ2-7 TRBV28 12 few ASNNRVWSYEQY
NA TRBJ2-2 TRBV12-3/TRBV12-4 10 NA ASSLAAGELF
NA TRBJ2-7 TRBV7-8 12 NA ASSLGPGDYEQY
TRBD1 TRBJ2-7 TRBV10-3 12 NA AISGAGGGDEQY
NA TRBJ2-1 TRBV29-1 14 few SVEGSGRLPYNEQF
NA TRBJ1-2 TRBV6-2/TRBV6-3 11 NA ASSWTDSYGYT
NA TRBJ2-4 TRBV7-9 14 NA ASSLDKTPLKNIQY
TRBD2 TRBJ2-3 TRBV20-1 14 few SARPLAGGETDTQY